This TCR beta chain was retrieved from a study of T-cell memory formation after mild COVID-19. Points from the study as a whole: Contracting CD4+ clones lay largely in CM and EM, with CD8+ ones residing in EMRA. Later expanders leaned CD4+, whereas day 15 to 85 contracting clones were balanced CD4/CD8.

The authors produced TCR alpha and TCR beta cDNA libraries with sample barcodes and UMIs by 5'RACE using constant-segment primers. TCRdb re-analysed the 5' RACE reads in MiXCR, keeping a single row per CDR3 protein. The sample contains around 310,000 distinct CDR3 sequences, 13% to 15% of which appear only once. This clonotype has just a few counts. Its antigen is as yet unknown. The CDR3 contains 16 residues. CDR1 is MNHEY, CDR2 SVGEGT, per germline. V gave up 5 bases and J gave up 2 bases, with 19 bases separating them. Sequencing input: PBMCs or a T cell subset sorted from them (not recorded which). J is TRBJ2-7 and V is TRBV6-2 or TRBV6-3, with D possibly being TRBD2 (8 bases). The receptor was isolated from a young man who had mild COVID-19 (a few samples of this study predate the infection). Cell type and time point are not known. The CDR3 sequence: CASSPMAGGQTYEQYF. The CDR3 DNA is TGTGCCAGCAGTCCAATGGCGGGGGGACAGACCTACGAGCAGTACTTC.